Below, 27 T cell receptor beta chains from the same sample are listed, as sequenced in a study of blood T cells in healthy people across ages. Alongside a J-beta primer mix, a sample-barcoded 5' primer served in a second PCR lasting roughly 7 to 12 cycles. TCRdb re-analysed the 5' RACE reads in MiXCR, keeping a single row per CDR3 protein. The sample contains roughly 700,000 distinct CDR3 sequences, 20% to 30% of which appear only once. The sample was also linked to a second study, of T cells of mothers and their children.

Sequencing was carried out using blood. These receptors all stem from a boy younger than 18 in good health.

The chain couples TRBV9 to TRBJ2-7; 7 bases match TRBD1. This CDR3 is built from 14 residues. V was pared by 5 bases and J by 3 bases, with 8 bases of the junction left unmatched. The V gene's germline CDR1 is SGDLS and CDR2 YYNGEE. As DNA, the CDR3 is TGTGCCAGCAGTAGTACAGGGGAAAACTACGAGCAGTACTTC. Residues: CASSSTGENYEQYF.

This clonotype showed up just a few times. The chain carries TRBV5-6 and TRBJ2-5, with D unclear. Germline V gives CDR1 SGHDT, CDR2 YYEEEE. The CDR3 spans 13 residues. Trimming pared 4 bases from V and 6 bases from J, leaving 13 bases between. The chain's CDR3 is CASSPSPSKTQYF. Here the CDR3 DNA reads TGTGCCAGCAGCCCGAGCCCTTCGAAGACCCAGTACTTC.

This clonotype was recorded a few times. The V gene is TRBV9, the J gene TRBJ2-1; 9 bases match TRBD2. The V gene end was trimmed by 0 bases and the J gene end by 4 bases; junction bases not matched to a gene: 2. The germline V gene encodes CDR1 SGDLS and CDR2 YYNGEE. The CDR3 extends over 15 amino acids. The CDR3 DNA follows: TGTGCCAGCAGCGTAGCAGCGGGGGGATACAATGAGCAGTTCTTC. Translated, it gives CASSVAAGGYNEQFF.

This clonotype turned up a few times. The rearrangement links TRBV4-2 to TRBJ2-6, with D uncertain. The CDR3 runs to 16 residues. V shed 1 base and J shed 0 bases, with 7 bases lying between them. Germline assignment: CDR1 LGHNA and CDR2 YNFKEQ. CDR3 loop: CASSQAPGSGANVLTF. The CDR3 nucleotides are TGTGCCAGCAGCCAAGCCCCGGGCTCTGGGGCCAACGTCCTGACTTTC.

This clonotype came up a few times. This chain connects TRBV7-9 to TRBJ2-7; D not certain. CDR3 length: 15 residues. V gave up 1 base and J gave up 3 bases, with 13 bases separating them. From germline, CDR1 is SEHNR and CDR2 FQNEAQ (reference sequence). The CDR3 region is CASSLVVGTRYEQYF. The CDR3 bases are TGTGCCAGCAGCTTAGTTGTGGGAACCCGCTACGAGCAGTACTTC.

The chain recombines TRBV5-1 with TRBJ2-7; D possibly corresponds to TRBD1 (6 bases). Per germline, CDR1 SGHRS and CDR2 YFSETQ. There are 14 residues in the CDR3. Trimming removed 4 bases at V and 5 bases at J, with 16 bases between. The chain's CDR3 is CASSPETGGDEQYF. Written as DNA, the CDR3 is TGCGCCAGCAGCCCCGAGACAGGAGGAGACGAGCAGTACTTC. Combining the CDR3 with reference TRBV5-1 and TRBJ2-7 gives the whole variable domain KAGVTQTPRYLIKTRGQQVTLSCSPISGHRSVSWYQQTPGQGLQFLFEYFSETQRNKGNFPGRFSGRQFSNSRSEMNVSTLELGDSALYLCASSPETGGDEQYFGPGTRLTVT.

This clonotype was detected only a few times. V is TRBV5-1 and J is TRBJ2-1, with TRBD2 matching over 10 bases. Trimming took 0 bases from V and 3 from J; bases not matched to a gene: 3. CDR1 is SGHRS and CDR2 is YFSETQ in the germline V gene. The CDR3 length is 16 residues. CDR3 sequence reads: CASSLDPSGSYNEQFF. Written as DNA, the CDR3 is TGCGCCAGCAGCTTGGATCCTAGCGGGAGCTACAATGAGCAGTTCTTC.

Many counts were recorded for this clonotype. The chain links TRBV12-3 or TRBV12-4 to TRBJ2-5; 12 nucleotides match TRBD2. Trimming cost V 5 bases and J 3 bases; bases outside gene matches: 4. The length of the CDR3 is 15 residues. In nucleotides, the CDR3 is TGTGCCAGCAGTCTCCGACTAGCGGGAGAAGAGACCCAGTACTTC. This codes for CASSLRLAGEETQYF.

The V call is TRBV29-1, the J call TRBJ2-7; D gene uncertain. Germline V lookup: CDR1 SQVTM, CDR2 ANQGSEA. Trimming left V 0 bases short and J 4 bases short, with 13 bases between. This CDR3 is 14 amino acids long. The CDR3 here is CSVEDQQEGYEQYF. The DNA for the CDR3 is TGCAGCGTTGAAGATCAGCAGGAAGGGTACGAGCAGTACTTC.

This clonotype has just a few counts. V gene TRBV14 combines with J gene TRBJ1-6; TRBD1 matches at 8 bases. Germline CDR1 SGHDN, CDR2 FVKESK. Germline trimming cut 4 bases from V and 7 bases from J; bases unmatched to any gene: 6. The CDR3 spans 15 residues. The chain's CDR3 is CASSPTTGANSPLHF. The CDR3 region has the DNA TGTGCCAGCAGCCCAACGACAGGGGCCAATTCACCCCTCCACTTT. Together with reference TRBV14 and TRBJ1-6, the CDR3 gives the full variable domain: EAGVTQFPSHSVIEKGQTVTLRCDPISGHDNLYWYRRVMGKEIKFLLHFVKESKQDESGMPNNRFLAERTGGTYSTLKVQPAELEDSGVYFCASSPTTGANSPLHFGNGTRLTVT.

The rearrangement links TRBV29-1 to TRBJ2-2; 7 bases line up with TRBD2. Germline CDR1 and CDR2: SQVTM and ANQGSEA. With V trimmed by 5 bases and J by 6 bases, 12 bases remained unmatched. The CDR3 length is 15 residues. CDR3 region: CSVTPTGAGAGELFF. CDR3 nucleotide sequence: TGCAGCGTTACCCCAACCGGCGCGGGGGCCGGGGAGCTGTTTTTT.

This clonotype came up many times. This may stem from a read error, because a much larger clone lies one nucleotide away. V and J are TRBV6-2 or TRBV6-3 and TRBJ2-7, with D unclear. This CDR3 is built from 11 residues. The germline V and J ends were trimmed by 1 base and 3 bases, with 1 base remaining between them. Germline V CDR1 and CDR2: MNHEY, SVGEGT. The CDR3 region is CASSYFYEQYF. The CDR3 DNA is TGTGCCAGCAGTTACTTCTACGAGCAGTACTTC.

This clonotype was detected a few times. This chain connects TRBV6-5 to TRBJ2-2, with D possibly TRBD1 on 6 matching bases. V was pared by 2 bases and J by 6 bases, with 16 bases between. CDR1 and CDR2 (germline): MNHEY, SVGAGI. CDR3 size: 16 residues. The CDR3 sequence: CASSYQGPSFSGELFF. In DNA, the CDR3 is TGTGCCAGCAGTTACCAGGGGCCAAGCTTCTCCGGGGAGCTGTTTTTT.

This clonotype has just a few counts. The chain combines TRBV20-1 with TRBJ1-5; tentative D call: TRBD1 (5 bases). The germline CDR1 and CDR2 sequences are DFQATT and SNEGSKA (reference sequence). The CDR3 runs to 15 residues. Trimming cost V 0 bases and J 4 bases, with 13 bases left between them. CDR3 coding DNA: TGCAGTGCTAGAGATCTTCGGGACGGGAATCAGCCCCAGCATTTT. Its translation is CSARDLRDGNQPQHF.

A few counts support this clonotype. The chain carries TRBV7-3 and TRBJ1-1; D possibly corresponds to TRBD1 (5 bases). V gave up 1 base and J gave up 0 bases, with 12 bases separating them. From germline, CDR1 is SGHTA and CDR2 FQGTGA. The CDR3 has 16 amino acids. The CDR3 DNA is TGTGCCAGCAGCTTAATCGTGGGGGGAATGAACACTGAAGCTTTCTTT. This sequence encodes CASSLIVGGMNTEAFF.

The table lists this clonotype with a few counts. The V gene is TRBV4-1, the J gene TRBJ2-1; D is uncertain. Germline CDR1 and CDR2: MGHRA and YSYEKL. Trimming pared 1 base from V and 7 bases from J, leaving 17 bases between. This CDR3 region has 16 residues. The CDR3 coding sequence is TGCGCCAGCAGCCAAGTTCCGGAGTCCAAAGGGAATGAGCAGTTCTTC. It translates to CASSQVPESKGNEQFF.

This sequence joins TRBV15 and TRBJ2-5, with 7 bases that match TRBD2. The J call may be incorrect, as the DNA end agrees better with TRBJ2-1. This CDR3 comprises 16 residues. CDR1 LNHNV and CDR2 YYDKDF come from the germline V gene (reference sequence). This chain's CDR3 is CATSRDRSGDSRGQFF. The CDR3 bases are TGTGCCACCAGCAGAGATAGGAGCGGGGATTCCCGCGGGCAGTTCTTC.

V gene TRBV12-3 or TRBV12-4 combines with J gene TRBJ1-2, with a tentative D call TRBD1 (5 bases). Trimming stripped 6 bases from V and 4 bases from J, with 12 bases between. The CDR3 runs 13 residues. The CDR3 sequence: CASSPVGGYGYTF. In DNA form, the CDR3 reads TGTGCCAGCAGCCCGGTGGGGGGCTATGGCTACACCTTC.

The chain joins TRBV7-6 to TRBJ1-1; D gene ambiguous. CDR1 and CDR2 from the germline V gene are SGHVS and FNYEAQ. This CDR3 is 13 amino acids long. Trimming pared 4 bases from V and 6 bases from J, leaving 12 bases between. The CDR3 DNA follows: TGTGCCAGCAGCTCAAACGGGGTGGCTGAAGCTTTCTTT. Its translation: CASSSNGVAEAFF.

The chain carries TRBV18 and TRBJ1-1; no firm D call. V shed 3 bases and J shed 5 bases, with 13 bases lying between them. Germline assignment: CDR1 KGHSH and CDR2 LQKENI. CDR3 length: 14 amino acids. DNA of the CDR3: TGTGCCAGCTCACCCTCAAGTAGATGGACTGAAGCTTTCTTT. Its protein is CASSPSSRWTEAFF.

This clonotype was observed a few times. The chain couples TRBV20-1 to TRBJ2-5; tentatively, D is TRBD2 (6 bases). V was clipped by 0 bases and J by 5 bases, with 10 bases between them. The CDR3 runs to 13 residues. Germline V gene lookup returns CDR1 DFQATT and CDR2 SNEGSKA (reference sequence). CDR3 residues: CSARDRLAETQYF. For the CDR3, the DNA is TGCAGTGCTAGAGATCGTCTAGCGGAGACCCAGTACTTC.

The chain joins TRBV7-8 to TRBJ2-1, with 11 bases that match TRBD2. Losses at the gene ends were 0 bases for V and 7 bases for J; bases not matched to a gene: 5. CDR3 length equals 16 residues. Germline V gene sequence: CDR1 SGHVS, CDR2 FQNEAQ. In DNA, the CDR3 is TGTGCCAGCAGCTTAGCGACTAGCGGGATTCAGAATGAGCAGTTCTTC. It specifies CASSLATSGIQNEQFF.

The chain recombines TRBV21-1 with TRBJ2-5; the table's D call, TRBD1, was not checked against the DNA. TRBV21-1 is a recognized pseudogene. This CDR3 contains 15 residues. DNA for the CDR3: TGTGCCAGCAGCAAAGTCGGGGCAGGGAGGGAGACCCAGTACTTC. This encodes CASSKVGAGRETQYF.

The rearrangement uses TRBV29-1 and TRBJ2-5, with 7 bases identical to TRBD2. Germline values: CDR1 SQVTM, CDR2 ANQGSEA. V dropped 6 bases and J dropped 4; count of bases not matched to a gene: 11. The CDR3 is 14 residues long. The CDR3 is CSVLLGTNGETQYF. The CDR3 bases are TGCAGCGTGCTGCTTGGGACTAACGGAGAGACCCAGTACTTC.

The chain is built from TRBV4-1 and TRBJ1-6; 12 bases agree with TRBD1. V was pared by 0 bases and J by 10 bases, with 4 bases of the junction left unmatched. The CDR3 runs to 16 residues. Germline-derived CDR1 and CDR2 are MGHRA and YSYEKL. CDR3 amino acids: CASSQDIGTGGSPLHF. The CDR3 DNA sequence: TGCGCCAGCAGCCAAGATATCGGGACAGGGGGCTCACCCCTCCACTTT.

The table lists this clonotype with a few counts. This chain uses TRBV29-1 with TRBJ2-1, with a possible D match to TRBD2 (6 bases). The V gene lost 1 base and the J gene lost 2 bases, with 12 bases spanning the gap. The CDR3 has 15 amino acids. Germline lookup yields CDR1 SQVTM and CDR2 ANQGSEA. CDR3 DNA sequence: TGCAGCGTTGAAGTATGGGACTCTCCCTACAATGAGCAGTTCTTC. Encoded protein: CSVEVWDSPYNEQFF.

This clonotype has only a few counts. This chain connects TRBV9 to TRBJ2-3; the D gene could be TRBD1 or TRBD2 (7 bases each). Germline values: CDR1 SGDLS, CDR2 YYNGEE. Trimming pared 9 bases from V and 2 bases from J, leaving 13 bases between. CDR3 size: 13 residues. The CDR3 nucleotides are TGTGCCACAGGGGGGGGGCTCACAGATACGCAGTATTTT. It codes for CATGGGLTDTQYF.